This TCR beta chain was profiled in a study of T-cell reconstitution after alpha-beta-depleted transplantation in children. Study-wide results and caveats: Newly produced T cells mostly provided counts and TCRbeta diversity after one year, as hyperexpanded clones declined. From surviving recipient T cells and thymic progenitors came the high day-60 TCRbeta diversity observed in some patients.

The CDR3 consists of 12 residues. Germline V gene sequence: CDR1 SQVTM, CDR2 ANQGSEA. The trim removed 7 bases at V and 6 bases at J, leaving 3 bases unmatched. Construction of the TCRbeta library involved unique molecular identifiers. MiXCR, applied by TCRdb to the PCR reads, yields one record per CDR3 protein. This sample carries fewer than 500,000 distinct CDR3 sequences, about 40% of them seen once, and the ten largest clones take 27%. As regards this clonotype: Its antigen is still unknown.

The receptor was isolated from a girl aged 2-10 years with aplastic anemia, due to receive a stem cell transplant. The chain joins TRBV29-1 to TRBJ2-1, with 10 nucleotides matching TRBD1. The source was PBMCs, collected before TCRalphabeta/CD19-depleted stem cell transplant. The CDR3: CSGRTGGNEQFF. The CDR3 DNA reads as TGCAGCGGTAGGACAGGGGGCAATGAGCAGTTCTTC.